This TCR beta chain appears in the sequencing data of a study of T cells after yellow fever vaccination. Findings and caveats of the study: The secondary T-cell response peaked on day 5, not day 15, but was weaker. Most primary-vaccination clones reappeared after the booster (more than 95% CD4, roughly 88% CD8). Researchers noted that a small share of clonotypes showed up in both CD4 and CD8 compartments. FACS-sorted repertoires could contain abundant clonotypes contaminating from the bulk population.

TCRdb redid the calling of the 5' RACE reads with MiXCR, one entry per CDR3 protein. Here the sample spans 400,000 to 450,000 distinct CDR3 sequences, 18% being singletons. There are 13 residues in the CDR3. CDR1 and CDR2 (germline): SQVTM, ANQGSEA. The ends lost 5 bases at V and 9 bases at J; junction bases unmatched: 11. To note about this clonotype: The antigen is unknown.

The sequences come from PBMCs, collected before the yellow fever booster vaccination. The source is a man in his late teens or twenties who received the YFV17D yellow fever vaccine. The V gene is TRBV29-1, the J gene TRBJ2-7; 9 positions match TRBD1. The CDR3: CSVRDREFARQYF. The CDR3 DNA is TGCAGCGTTCGGGACAGGGAATTTGCGCGGCAGTACTTC.